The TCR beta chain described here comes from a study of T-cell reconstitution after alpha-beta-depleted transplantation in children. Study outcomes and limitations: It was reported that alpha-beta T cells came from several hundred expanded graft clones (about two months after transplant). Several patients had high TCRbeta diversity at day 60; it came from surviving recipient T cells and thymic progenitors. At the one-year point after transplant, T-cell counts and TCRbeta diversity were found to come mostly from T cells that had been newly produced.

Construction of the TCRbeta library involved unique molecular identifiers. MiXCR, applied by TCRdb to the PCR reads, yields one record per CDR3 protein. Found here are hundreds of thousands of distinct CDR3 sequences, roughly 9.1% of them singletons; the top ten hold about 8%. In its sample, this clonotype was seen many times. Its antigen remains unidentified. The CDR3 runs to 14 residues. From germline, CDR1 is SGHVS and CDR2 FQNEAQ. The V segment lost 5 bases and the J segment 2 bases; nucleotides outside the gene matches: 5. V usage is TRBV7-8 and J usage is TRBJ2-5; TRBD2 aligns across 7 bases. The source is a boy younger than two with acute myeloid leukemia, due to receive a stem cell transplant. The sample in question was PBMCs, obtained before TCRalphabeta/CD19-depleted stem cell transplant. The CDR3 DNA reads TGTGCCAGCAGCCGCGGGACTACTCAAGAGACCCAGTACTTC. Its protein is CASSRGTTQETQYF.